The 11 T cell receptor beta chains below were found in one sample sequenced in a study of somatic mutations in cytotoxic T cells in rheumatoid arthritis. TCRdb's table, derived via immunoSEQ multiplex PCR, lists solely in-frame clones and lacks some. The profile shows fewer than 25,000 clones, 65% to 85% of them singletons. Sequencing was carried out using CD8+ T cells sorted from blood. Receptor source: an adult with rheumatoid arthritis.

The CDR3 loop is CASSLENEQYF. In nucleotides, the CDR3 is TGTGCCAGCAGCTTGGAGAACGAGCAGTACTTC. The chain joins TRBV13 to TRBJ2-7; D unclear. From germline, CDR1 is PRHDT and CDR2 FYEKMQ (reference sequence). The V end lost 3 bases, the J end lost 5 bases, and 5 bases lay between the germline ends. This CDR3 region has 11 residues.

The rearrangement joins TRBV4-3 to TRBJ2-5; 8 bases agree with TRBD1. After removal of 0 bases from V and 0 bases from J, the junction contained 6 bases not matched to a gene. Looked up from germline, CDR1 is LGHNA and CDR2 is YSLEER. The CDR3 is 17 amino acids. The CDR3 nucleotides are TGCGCCAGCAGCCAAGACGCAGGGGGCCCCTACCAAGAGACCCAGTACTTC. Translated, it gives CASSQDAGGPYQETQYF.

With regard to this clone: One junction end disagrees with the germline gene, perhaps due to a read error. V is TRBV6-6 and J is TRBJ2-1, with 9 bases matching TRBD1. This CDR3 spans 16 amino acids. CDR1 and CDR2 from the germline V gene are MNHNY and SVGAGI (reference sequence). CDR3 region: CASSFLLRDRDSSTIF. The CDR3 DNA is TGTGCCAGCAGTTTCCTTCTACGGGACAGGGATTCCTCTACTATCTTC.

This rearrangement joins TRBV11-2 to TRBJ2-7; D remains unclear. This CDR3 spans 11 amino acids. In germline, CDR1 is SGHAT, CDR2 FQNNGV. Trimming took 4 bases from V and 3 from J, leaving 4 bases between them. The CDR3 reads CASSSSYEQYF. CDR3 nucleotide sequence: TGTGCCAGCAGCTCAAGCTACGAGCAGTACTTC.

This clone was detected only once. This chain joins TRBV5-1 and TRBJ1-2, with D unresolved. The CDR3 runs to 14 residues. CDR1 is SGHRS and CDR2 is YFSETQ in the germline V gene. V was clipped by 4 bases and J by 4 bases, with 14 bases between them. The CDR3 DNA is TGCGCCAGCAGCCCTTGGGGAGGGTCCTATGGCTACACCTTC. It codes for CASSPWGGSYGYTF.

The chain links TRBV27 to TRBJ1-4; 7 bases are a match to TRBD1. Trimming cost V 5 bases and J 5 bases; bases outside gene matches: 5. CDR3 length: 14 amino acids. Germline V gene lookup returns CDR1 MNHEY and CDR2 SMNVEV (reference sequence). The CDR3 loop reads CASSLGGGNEKLFF. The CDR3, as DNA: TGTGCCAGCAGTCTAGGGGGCGGGAATGAAAAACTGTTTTTT.

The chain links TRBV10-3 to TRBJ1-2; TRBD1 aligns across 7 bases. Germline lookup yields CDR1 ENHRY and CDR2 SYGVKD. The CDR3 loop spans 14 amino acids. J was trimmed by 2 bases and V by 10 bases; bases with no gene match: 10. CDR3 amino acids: CATSGTEKNYGYTF. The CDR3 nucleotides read TGTGCCACCTCCGGGACAGAAAAGAACTATGGCTACACCTTC.

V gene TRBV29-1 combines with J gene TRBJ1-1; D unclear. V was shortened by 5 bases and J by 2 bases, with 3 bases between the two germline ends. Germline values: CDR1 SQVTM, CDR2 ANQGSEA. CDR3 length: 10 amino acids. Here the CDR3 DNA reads TGCAGCGTTAGCAACACTGAAGCTTTCTTT. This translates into CSVSNTEAFF.

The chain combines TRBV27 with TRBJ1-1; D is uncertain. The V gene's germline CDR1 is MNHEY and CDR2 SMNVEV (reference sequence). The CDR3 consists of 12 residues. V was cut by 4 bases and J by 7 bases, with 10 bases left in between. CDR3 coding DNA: TGTGCCAGCAGTTGGGCCGACGGTGAAGCTTTCTTT. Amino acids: CASSWADGEAFF.

CDR3 DNA: TGCGCCAGCAGTGGAACCTCGAGGGGGAAGAACAATCAGCCCCAGCATTTT. It yields the protein CASSGTSRGKNNQPQHF. The gene calls are TRBV10-2 and TRBJ1-5; tentatively, D is TRBD1 (6 bases). This CDR3 has 17 amino acids. Trimming removed 4 bases from V and 3 bases from J, with 19 bases in between. Germline CDR1 WSHSY, CDR2 SAAADI.

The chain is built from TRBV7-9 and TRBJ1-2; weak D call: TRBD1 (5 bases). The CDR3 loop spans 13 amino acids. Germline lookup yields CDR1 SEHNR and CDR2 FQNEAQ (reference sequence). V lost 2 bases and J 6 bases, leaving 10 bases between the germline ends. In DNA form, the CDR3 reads TGTGCCAGCAGCTTACACGGAGGGGATGGCTACACCTTC. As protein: CASSLHGGDGYTF. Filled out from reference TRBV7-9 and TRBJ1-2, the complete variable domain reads DTGVSQNPRHKITKRGQNVTFRCDPISEHNRLYWYRQTLGQGPEFLTYFQNEAQLEKSRLLSDRFSAERPKGSFSTLEIQRTEQGDSAMYLCASSLHGGDGYTFGSGTRLTVV.